The 20 T cell receptor beta chains given below trace back to one sample, sequenced in a study of blood T cell repertoires in COVID-19. Profiled with immunoSEQ multiplex PCR; TCRdb holds only in-frame clones, not every one. The sample comprises some 100,000 clones, under 80% of which are singletons, and 2% to 3% rests with the top ten. Sequencing was carried out using peripheral blood. Receptor source: a man aged 50 or older with acute or convalescent COVID-19.

The chain joins TRBV25-1 to TRBJ2-2; 8 nucleotides align to TRBD2. The J segment lost 4 bases and the V segment lost 2 bases, leaving 6 bases of the junction unmatched. The V gene's germline CDR1 is MGHDK and CDR2 SYGVNS. The CDR3 is made up of 16 amino acids. The CDR3 is CASSESSGKPTGELFF. The CDR3 DNA follows: TGTGCCAGCAGTGAAAGTAGCGGGAAGCCCACCGGGGAGCTGTTTTTT.

V usage is TRBV30 and J usage is TRBJ2-3, with 9 bases fitting TRBD2. There are 15 residues in the CDR3. Germline-derived CDR1 and CDR2 are GTSNPN and SVGIG (reference sequence). The ends lost 0 bases at V and 1 base at J; junction bases unmatched: 2. The DNA for the CDR3 is TGTGCCTGGAGTGTATGGACTAGCGGCACAGATACGCAGTATTTT. Residues: CAWSVWTSGTDTQYF.

The rearrangement uses TRBV5-4 and TRBJ2-5; TRBD2 is a possible D gene (7 bases). The V gene's germline CDR1 is SGHNT and CDR2 YYREEE (reference sequence). Deletions cut 0 bases from V and 2 bases from J, with 11 bases between. The CDR3 has 15 residues. The CDR3 region has the DNA TGTGCCAGCAGCTTGGGGGGGGGCGGACAAGAGACCCAGTACTTC. Its protein product is CASSLGGGGQETQYF. Full variable domain (rest looked up from reference TRBV5-4 and TRBJ2-5): ETGVTQSPTHLIKTRGQQVTLRCSSQSGHNTVSWYQQALGQGPQFIFQYYREEENGRGNFPPRFSGLQFPNYSSELNVNALELDDSALYLCASSLGGGGQETQYFGPGTRLLVL.

The chain is built from TRBV29-1 and TRBJ2-5, with D perhaps TRBD1 (6 bases). This CDR3 contains 12 residues. Trimming pared 5 bases from V and 2 bases from J, leaving 9 bases between. Germline CDR1 and CDR2: SQVTM and ANQGSEA. CDR3 nucleotide sequence: TGCAGCGTTCAGGGGCAACAAGAGACCCAGTACTTC. Translating gives CSVQGQQETQYF.

The rearrangement uses TRBV5-1 and TRBJ1-1, with TRBD1 matching 9 bases. CDR1 is SGHRS, CDR2 YFSETQ, per germline. The CDR3 extends over 14 amino acids. J was trimmed by 5 bases and V by 3 bases; bases with no gene match: 5. The CDR3 sequence is CASSSEQGATEAFF. The CDR3, as DNA: TGCGCCAGCAGCTCGGAACAGGGGGCAACTGAAGCTTTCTTT.

The chain couples TRBV18 to TRBJ1-6; a weak D match, TRBD1 (5 bases). V lost 1 base and J 7 bases, leaving 11 bases between the germline ends. The germline CDR1 and CDR2 sequences are KGHSH and LQKENI. This CDR3 has 15 residues. CDR3 amino acids: CASSPLRGRNSPLHF. CDR3 in DNA: TGTGCCAGCTCACCACTGCGGGGCCGGAATTCACCCCTCCACTTT.

V gene TRBV5-1 combines with J gene TRBJ2-5, with 9 positions matching TRBD1. J lost 6 bases, V lost 0 bases, and 6 bases had no gene match. This CDR3 region has 15 residues. CDR1 is SGHRS and CDR2 is YFSETQ in the germline V gene. Written as DNA, the CDR3 is TGCGCCAGCAGCTTGGGGACAGGGGTCGGGCAGACCCAGTACTTC. Its protein product is CASSLGTGVGQTQYF.

The V call is TRBV10-2, the J call TRBJ1-6, with D unclear. CDR1 is WSHSY and CDR2 is SAAADI in the germline V gene. Trimming pared 4 bases from V and 0 bases from J, leaving 13 bases between. The CDR3 runs 17 residues. The CDR3 region is CASSGADWSSYNSPLHF. The CDR3, as DNA: TGCGCCAGCAGTGGGGCGGACTGGAGCTCCTATAATTCACCCCTCCACTTT.

The genes are TRBV19 and TRBJ2-1, with 7 bases aligning to TRBD2. J gave up 5 bases and V 5 bases, and 6 bases lay outside the gene matches. The CDR3 has 14 amino acids. Germline V lookup: CDR1 LNHDA, CDR2 SQIVND (reference sequence). The CDR3, as DNA: TGTGCCAGTAGTCGCCTAGCGGTTAACAATGAGCAGTTCTTC. Translated, it gives CASSRLAVNNEQFF.

The chain uses TRBV4-1 and TRBJ1-1; unclear D gene. V was clipped by 3 bases and J by 7 bases, with 21 bases between them. CDR3 length: 16 amino acids. CDR1 MGHRA and CDR2 YSYEKL come from the germline V gene. CDR3 region: CASSQGRTVERSEAFF. The CDR3 coding sequence is TGCGCCAGCAGCCAGGGTAGGACTGTTGAGAGGAGTGAAGCTTTCTTT.

In its sample, this clone was seen once. This chain uses TRBV5-1 with TRBJ1-4, with 11 bases that match TRBD1. This CDR3 spans 16 amino acids. J lost 5 bases, V lost 0 bases, and 3 bases had no gene match. In germline, CDR1 is SGHRS, CDR2 YFSETQ. The CDR3 region is CASSLVGTGGNEKLFF. The CDR3, as DNA: TGCGCCAGCAGCTTGGTGGGGACAGGGGGGAATGAAAAACTGTTTTTT.

The V and J genes are TRBV28 and TRBJ2-2, with D possibly being TRBD2 (6 bases). Germline lookup yields CDR1 MDHEN and CDR2 SYDVKM. The CDR3 contains 14 residues. V lost 7 bases and J 7 bases, leaving 16 bases between the germline ends. The CDR3 region is CASIPPRGGGELFF. In nucleotides, the CDR3 is TGTGCCAGCATCCCCCCGCGGGGTGGCGGGGAGCTGTTTTTT. Filled out from reference TRBV28 and TRBJ2-2, the complete variable domain reads DVKVTQSSRYLVKRTGEKVFLECVQDMDHENMFWYRQDPGLGLRLIYFSYDVKMKEKGDIPEGYSVSREKKERFSLILESASTNQTSMYLCASIPPRGGGELFFGEGSRLTVL.

This chain joins TRBV27 and TRBJ1-2, with 9 positions matching TRBD1. Trimming took 4 bases from V and 6 from J; bases not matched to a gene: 6. The V gene's germline CDR1 is MNHEY and CDR2 SMNVEV (reference sequence). This CDR3 has 14 amino acids. CDR3 amino acids: CASSSAGQGNGYTF. In nucleotides, the CDR3 is TGTGCCAGCAGTTCGGCGGGACAGGGAAATGGCTACACCTTC.

The chain links TRBV30 to TRBJ2-7; a possible D gene is TRBD1 (5 bases). Germline lookup yields CDR1 GTSNPN and CDR2 SVGIG (reference sequence). Deletions cut 2 bases from V and 5 bases from J, with 16 bases between. CDR3 length: 14 residues. The CDR3, as DNA: TGTGCCTGGAGTAAAGGGGATGTAATCGACGAGCAGTACTTC. It translates to CAWSKGDVIDEQYF.

This chain joins TRBV6-5 and TRBJ1-1; TRBD1 agrees at 7 bases. Per the germline V gene, CDR1 is MNHEY and CDR2 is SVGAGI. The V and J ends lost 8 bases and 7 bases, in that order; junction bases with no gene match: 13. CDR3 length equals 14 residues. The DNA for the CDR3 is TGTGCCAGCCGGAAAATCCAGGGGGGTCATGAAGCTTTCTTT. Translating gives CASRKIQGGHEAFF.

The gene calls are TRBV14 and TRBJ2-3; the D is unclear. The CDR3 has 13 amino acids. Germline CDR1 is SGHDN and CDR2 is FVKESK. V dropped 3 bases and J dropped 5 bases, with 9 bases sitting between them. As DNA, the CDR3 is TGTGCCAGCAGCCACGACTTGCGAGATACGCAGTATTTT. It is translated as CASSHDLRDTQYF.

The chain employs TRBV21-1 and TRBJ1-5. TRBV21-1 is listed as a pseudogene. This CDR3 comprises 16 residues. The CDR3 is CASSKVPQEGNQPQHF. CDR3 DNA sequence: TGTGCCAGCAGCAAAGTCCCACAGGAGGGTAATCAGCCCCAGCATTTT.

The chain is built from TRBV19 and TRBJ1-2; 7 nucleotides agree with TRBD1. The CDR3 length is 14 residues. Germline V gene sequence: CDR1 LNHDA, CDR2 SQIVND (reference sequence). The V and J ends lost 6 bases and 8 bases, in that order; junction bases with no gene match: 12. CDR3 sequence reads: CASRDSRGRRGYTF. As DNA, the CDR3 is TGTGCCAGTAGAGATAGTAGGGGGCGCCGGGGCTACACCTTC.

The gene calls are TRBV2 and TRBJ2-5, with 10 bases aligning to TRBD2. Germline assignment: CDR1 SNHLY and CDR2 FYNNEI. The J segment lost 4 bases and the V segment lost 7 bases, leaving 9 bases of the junction unmatched. The CDR3 runs to 15 residues. CDR3 in DNA: TGTGCCAGCACCGGGACTAGCGTACAAACAGAGACCCAGTACTTC. The encoded protein is CASTGTSVQTETQYF.

The chain joins TRBV7-9 to TRBJ1-4, with D perhaps TRBD1 (5 bases). Germline CDR1 is SEHNR and CDR2 is FQNEAQ (reference sequence). The CDR3 is made up of 16 amino acids. Trimming removed 5 bases from V and 6 bases from J, with 19 bases in between. The CDR3 DNA follows: TGTGCCAGCAGCCTGGCAACTGGGACTTCGGATGAAAAACTGTTTTTT. Translation: CASSLATGTSDEKLFF.